The entry below gives a single T cell receptor beta chain sequence along with its context. This sample is part of a study of blood T cell repertoires in COVID-19. At the level of the study: The origin of the acute and convalescent COVID-19 samples was the United States, Italy and Spain.

Assay: immunoSEQ multiplex PCR; the TCRdb copy retains only in-frame clones and omits some. Of roughly 500,000 clones detected, 75% to 90% appear once; the ten largest clones hold roughly 0.84%. This TCR was sampled from a man in his late teens or twenties with COVID-19, enrolled during active disease. The specimen sequenced was peripheral blood.

The CDR3 region has the DNA TGTGCTAGTGGTTTGGTGGAGGGTGGGGACTCTGGGGCCAACGTCCTGACTTTC. The encoded protein is CASGLVEGGDSGANVLTF. J is TRBJ2-6 and V is TRBV12-5; possibly TRBD2 for D (6 bases). The CDR3 is 18 residues long. V was cut by 0 bases and J by 0 bases, with 12 bases left in between. Germline V gene lookup returns CDR1 LGHNT and CDR2 FRNRAP.